The present T cell receptor beta chain was sequenced within a study of CXCR3-negative and CXCR3-positive naive CD8 T cells. Details on this clonotype: Its specificity is unknown.

CDR3 length: 15 amino acids. UMI labels and 5' RACE were used to prepare the TRB cDNA libraries. TCRdb derives one entry per CDR3 protein from the 5' RACE reads, leaving out DNA. This sample's table reports fewer than 140,000 distinct CDR3 sequences. General study results and limits: Hydrophobicity was higher for TRB CDR3s found in CXCR3-positive naive cells than in CXCR3-negative naive cells.

V gene TRBV12-3 or TRBV12-4 combines with J gene TRBJ1-2; no DNA is available, so the TRBD1 call from TCRdb remains unchecked. The specimen was naive CXCR3+ CD8+ T cells from blood. The subset denotes: CD45RO-CCR7+CD27+CD95- naive CD8+ T cells expressing CXCR3 (TNR3+). This receptor was identified in a human donor in good health. Some clones in this sample may be carry-over from other donors' samples. The CDR3: CASSFTSTGSYGYTF.